Here is one T cell receptor (beta chain) with its context. Its matching antigen is unknown. Compared with germline, one end of the junction differs, possibly owing to a read error. The CDR3 spans 12 residues. CDR1 and CDR2 from the germline V gene are SQVTM and ANQGSEA. The data stem from a study of cytomegalovirus exposure and HLA in healthy donors. Study outcomes and limitations: A missense DCLRE1C variant was associated with V- and J-gene trimming of TCR beta chains in a later analysis, and an independent cohort replicated the association.

It was with 60 Vbeta and 13 Jbeta primers that the PCR ran. Libraries were prepared by immunoSEQ multiplex PCR; TCRdb keeps only in-frame clonotypes and omits some of them. The table lists 130,000 to 150,000 clones, 80% of them singletons. The rearrangement uses TRBV29-1 and TRBJ1-2, with unresolved D. The receptor comes from a man aged 25-45 years in good health and CMV-seronegative. The sample comprised PBMCs. CDR3 region: CSGEALNYGYTF. The CDR3 DNA sequence: TGCAGCGGTGAAGCCCTAAACTATGGCTACACCTTC.